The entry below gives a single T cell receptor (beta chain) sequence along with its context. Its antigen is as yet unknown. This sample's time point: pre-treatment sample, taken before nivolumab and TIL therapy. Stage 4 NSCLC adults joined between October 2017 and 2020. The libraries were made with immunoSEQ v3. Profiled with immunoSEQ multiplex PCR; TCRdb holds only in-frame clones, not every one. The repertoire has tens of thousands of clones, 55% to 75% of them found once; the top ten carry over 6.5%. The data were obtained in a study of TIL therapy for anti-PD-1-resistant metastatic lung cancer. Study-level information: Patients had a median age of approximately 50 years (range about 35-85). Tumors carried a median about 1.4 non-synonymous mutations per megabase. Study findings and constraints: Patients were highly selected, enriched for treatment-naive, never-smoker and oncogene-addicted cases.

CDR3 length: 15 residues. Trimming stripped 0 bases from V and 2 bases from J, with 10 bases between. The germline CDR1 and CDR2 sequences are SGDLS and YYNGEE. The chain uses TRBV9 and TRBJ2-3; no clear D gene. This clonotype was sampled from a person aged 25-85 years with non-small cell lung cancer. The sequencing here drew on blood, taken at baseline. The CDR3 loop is CASSVDGRHTDTQYF. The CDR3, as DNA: TGTGCCAGCAGCGTAGATGGACGACACACAGATACGCAGTATTTT. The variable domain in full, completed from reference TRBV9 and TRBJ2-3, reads DSGVTQTPKHLITATGQRVTLRCSPRSGDLSVYWYQQSLDQGLQFLIQYYNGEERAKGNILERFSAQQFPDLHSELNLSSLELGDSALYFCASSVDGRHTDTQYFGPGTRLTVL.